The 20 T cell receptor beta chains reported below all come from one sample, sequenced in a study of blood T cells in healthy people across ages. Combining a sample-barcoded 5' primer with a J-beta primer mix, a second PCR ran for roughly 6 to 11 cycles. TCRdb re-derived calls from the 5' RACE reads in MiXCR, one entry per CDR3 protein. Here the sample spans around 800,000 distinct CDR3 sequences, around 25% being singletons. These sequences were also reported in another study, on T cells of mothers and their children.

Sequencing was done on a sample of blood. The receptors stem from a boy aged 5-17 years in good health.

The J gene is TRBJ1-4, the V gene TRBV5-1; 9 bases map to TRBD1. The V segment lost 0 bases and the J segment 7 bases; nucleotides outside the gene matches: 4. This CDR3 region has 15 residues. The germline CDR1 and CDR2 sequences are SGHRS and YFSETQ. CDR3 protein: CASSLGQGGGEKLFF. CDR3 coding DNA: TGCGCCAGCAGCTTGGGACAGGGGGGAGGTGAAAAACTGTTTTTT.

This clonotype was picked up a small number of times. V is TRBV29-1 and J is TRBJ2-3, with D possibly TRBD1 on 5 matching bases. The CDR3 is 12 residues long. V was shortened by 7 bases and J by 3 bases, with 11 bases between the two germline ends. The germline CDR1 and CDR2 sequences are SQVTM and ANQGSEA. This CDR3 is CSAGTGTDTQYF. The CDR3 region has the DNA TGCAGCGCTGGAACAGGAACAGATACGCAGTATTTT.

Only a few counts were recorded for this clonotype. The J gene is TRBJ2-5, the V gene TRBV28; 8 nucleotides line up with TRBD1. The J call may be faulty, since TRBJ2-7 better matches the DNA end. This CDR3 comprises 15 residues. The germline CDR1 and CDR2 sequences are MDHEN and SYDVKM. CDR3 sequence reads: CASSLPPGTGGEQYF. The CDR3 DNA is TGTGCCAGCAGTTTACCTCCCGGGACAGGTGGCGAGCAGTACTTC.

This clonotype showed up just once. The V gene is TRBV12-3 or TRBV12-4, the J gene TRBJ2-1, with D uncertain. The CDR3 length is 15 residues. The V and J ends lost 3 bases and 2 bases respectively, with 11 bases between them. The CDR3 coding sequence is TGTGCCAGCAGTTTCGGCTACGACGCCTACAATGAGCAGTTCTTC. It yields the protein CASSFGYDAYNEQFF.

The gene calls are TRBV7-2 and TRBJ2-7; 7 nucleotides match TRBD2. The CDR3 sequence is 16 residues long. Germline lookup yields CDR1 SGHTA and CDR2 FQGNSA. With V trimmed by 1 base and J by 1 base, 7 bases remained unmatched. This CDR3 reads CASSLGRTGLSYEQYF. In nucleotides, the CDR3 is TGTGCCAGCAGCTTAGGGAGGACGGGACTATCCTACGAGCAGTACTTC.

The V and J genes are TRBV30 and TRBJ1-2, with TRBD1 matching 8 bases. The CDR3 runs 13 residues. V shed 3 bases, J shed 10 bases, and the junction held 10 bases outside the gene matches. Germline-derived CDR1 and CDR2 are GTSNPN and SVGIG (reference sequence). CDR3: CAWRELGQAAYTF. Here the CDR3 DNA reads TGTGCCTGGAGGGAGTTGGGACAGGCTGCCTACACCTTC.

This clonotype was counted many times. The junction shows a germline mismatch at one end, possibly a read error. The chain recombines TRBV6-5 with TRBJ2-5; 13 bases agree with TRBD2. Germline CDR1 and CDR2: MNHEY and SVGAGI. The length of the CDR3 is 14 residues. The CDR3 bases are TGCGCCAGCCGAACTAGCGGGGGGGCAGAGACCCAGTACTTC. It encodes CASRTSGGAETQYF.

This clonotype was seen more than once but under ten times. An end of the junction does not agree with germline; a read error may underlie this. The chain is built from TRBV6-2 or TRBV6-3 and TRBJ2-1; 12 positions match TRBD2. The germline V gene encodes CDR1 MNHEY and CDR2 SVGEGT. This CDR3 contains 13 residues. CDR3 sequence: CASKRTSGDPTYF. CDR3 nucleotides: TGTGCCAGCAAGAGGACTAGCGGGGATCCTACGTACTTC.

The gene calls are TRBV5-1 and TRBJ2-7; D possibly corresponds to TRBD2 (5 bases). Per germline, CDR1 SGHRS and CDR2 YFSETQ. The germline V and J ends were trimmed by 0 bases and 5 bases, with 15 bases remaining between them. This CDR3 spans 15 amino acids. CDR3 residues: CASSLASRVEDEQYF. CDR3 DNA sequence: TGCGCCAGCAGCTTGGCTTCCCGGGTGGAGGACGAGCAGTACTTC.

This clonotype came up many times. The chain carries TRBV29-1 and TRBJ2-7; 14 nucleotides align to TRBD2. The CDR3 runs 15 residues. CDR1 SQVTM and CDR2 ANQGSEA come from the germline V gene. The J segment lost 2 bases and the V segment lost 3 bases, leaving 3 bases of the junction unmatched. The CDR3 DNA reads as TGCAGCGTTGATGGGACTAGCGGGGGTACCTACGAGCAGTACTTC. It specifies CSVDGTSGGTYEQYF.

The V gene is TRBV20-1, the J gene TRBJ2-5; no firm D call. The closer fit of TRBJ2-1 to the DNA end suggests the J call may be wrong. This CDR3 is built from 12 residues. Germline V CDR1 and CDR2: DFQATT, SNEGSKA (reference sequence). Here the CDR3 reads CSATGRAGEQFF. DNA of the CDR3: TGCAGTGCCACTGGGCGCGCCGGCGAGCAGTTCTTC.

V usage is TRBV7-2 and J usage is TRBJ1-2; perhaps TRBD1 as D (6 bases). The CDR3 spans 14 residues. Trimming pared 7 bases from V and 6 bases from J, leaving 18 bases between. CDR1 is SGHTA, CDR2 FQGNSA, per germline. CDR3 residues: CASTRTGSLHGYTF. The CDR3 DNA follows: TGTGCCAGCACTAGAACAGGGAGTCTGCATGGCTACACCTTC.

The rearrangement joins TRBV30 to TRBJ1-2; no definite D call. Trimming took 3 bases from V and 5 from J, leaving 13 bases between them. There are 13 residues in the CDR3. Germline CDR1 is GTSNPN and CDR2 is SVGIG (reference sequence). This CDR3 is CAWSVGEGYGYTF. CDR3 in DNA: TGTGCCTGGAGCGTGGGTGAAGGGTATGGCTACACCTTC.

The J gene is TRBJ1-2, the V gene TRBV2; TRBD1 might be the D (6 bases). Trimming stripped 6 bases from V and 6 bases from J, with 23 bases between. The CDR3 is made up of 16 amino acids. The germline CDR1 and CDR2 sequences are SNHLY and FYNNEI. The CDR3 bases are TGTGCCAGCAGCCCCTTTGACGGGGGCCGCAGGGATGGCTACACCTTC. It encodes CASSPFDGGRRDGYTF.

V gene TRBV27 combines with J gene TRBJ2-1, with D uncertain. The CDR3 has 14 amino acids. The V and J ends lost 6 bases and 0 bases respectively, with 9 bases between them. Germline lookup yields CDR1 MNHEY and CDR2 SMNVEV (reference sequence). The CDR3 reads CASSRAVSYNEQFF. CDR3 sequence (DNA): TGTGCCAGCAGCCGGGCAGTCTCCTACAATGAGCAGTTCTTC.

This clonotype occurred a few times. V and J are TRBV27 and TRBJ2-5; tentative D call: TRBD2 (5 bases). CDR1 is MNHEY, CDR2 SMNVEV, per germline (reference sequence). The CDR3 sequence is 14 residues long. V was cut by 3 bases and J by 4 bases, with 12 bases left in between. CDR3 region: CASSFWQRRETQYF. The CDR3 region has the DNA TGTGCCAGCAGTTTCTGGCAGCGGAGAGAGACCCAGTACTTC.

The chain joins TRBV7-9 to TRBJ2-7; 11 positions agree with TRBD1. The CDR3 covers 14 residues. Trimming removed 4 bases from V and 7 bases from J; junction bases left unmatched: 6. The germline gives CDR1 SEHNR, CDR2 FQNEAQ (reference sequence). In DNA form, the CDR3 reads TGTGCCAGCAGCTCGGGACAGGGGGGTCCTGAGCAGTACTTC. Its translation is CASSSGQGGPEQYF.

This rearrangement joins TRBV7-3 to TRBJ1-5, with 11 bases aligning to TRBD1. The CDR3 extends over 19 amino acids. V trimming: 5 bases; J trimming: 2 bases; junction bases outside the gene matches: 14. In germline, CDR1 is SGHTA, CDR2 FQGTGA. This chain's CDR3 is CASSVRGDRGVLRNQPQHF. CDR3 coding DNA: TGTGCCAGCAGCGTCCGAGGGGACAGGGGGGTCCTACGCAATCAGCCCCAGCATTTT.

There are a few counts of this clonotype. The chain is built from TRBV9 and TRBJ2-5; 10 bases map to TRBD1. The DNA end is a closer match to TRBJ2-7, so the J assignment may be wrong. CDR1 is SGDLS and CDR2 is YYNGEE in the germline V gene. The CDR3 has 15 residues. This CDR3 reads CASSFGQGGRDEQYF. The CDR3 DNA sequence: TGTGCCAGCAGCTTCGGACAGGGGGGAAGGGACGAGCAGTACTTC.

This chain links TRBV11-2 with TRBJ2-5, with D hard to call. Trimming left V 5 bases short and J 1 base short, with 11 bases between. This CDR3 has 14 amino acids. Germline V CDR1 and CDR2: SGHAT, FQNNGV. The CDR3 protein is CASSPGSFQETQYF. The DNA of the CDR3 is TGTGCCAGCAGCCCCGGTTCATTCCAAGAGACCCAGTACTTC.